The entry below describes one TCR beta chain. Its antigen remains unknown. Per sample, the assay covered about 9.5 x 10^4 TCR templates. Sequencing was performed with immunoSEQ multiplex PCR; in TCRdb, only in-frame clones are kept and a portion is missing. The table lists over 65,000 clones, around 95% of them singletons, with around a sixth in the top ten. The entry originates in a study of siplizumab effects on memory and regulatory T cells. Notes on the study in general: A minor share of alloreactive clones matched unstimulated subsets.

Germline CDR1 and CDR2: SGHNT and YYREEE (reference sequence). Trimming cost V 4 bases and J 5 bases, with 3 bases left between them. The CDR3 is 11 amino acids. Specimen: CD8+ T cells sorted from blood. This receptor was taken from a human donor in good health. The chain recombines TRBV5-4 with TRBJ2-2, with D hard to call. CDR3 sequence (DNA): TGTGCCAGCAGCCAGACCGGGGAGCTGTTTTTT. Its translation: CASSQTGELFF.